Shown below are 29 T cell receptor beta chains from a single sample sequenced in a study of blood T cell repertoires in COVID-19 (TCRdb year 2020). Libraries came from the immunoSEQ multiplex PCR assay. What TCRdb holds here is the immuneACCESS table cut down to in-frame rearrangements. Part of the clones is not present; checked against another copy, under half of the missing clones reflect an unresolved V gene, and the others are unexplained. The sample profile shows about 200,000 clones; 85% to 90% of them were found once. The ten largest clones take up around 3.1% of the sample. Sequenced: peripheral blood. Source of these receptors: a man aged 55 to 69 with acute or convalescent COVID-19.

This clone was seen only a few times. This sequence joins TRBV7-3 and TRBJ1-1; D might be TRBD1 (5 bases). Deletions cut 6 bases from V and 1 base from J, with 21 bases between. The germline V gene has CDR1 SGHTA and CDR2 FQGTGA. The CDR3 contains 17 residues. This chain's CDR3 is CASREPGGRRGNTEAFF. In nucleotides, the CDR3 is TGTGCCAGCAGGGAACCAGGAGGGAGGAGGGGGAACACTGAAGCTTTCTTT.

Turning to this clone: In the same sample, other DNA sequences code for this CDR3. The chain couples TRBV19 to TRBJ2-5; 12 bases fit TRBD2. V lost 3 bases to trimming and J lost 2 bases; unmatched junction nucleotides: 4. The CDR3 extends over 16 amino acids. The germline CDR1 and CDR2 sequences are LNHDA and SQIVND (reference sequence). The DNA of the CDR3 is TGTGCCAGTAGTATCCGGCTAGCGGGGGGGCAAGAGACCCAGTACTTC. Translated: CASSIRLAGGQETQYF. Drawing the rest from reference TRBV19 and TRBJ2-5, the complete variable domain is DGGITQSPKYLFRKEGQNVTLSCEQNLNHDAMYWYRQDPGQGLRLIYYSQIVNDFQKGDIAEGYSVSREKKESFPLTVTSAQKNPTAFYLCASSIRLAGGQETQYFGPGTRLLVL.

This chain joins TRBV6-2 or TRBV6-3 and TRBJ2-7, with D possibly TRBD1 on 6 matching bases. Germline CDR1 is MNHEY and CDR2 is SVGEGT. Between the trimmed V and J ends, which lost 0 bases and 4 bases, there was a span of 7 bases. The CDR3 spans 13 residues. The CDR3 is CASSYSGQYEQYF. CDR3 sequence (DNA): TGTGCCAGCAGTTACTCGGGACAATACGAGCAGTACTTC.

This clone was seen more than once but under ten times. The chain recombines TRBV7-2 with TRBJ1-6; 9 bases are shared with TRBD1. This CDR3 has 18 amino acids. Germline loops: CDR1 SGHTA, CDR2 FQGNSA. Trimming at V came to 4 bases and at J to 2 bases, leaving 9 bases not matched to a gene. The CDR3 reads CASSSGTGFVTYNSPLHF. The CDR3 DNA reads as TGTGCCAGCAGCTCCGGGACAGGGTTTGTGACCTATAATTCACCCCTCCACTTT.

The chain combines TRBV6-4 with TRBJ1-4; TRBD1 aligns across 9 bases. Germline V gives CDR1 MRHNA, CDR2 SNTAGT. CDR3 length: 15 amino acids. V trimming: 0 bases; J trimming: 8 bases; junction bases outside the gene matches: 4. In nucleotides, the CDR3 is TGTGCCAGCAGTGACTCCGGGACAGGGAACGAAAAACTGTTTTTT. Its translation: CASSDSGTGNEKLFF.

V usage is TRBV6-5 and J usage is TRBJ2-1, with D tentatively TRBD2 (6 bases). Between the trimmed V and J ends, which lost 10 bases and 5 bases, there was a span of 18 bases. The CDR3 extends over 14 amino acids. Germline CDR1 MNHEY, CDR2 SVGAGI. CDR3 in DNA: TGTGCCACTCGCGGGGCCCCGGGAAACAATGAGCAGTTCTTC. Protein product: CATRGAPGNNEQFF.

The J gene is TRBJ1-5, the V gene TRBV16; D gene ambiguous. V gave up 0 bases and J gave up 0 bases, with 12 bases separating them. The CDR3 has 17 residues. CDR1 is KGHSY and CDR2 is FQNENV in the germline V gene. CDR3 in amino acids: CASSQSSTPYSNQPQHF. The CDR3 nucleotides are TGTGCCAGCAGCCAATCGTCGACACCTTATAGCAATCAGCCCCAGCATTTT. The whole variable domain, filled in from reference TRBV16 and TRBJ1-5, reads GEEVAQTPKHLVRGEGQKAKLYCAPIKGHSYVFWYQQVLKNEFKFLISFQNENVFDETGMPKERFSAKCLPNSPCSLEIQATKLEDSAVYFCASSQSSTPYSNQPQHFGDGTRLSIL.

The CDR3 DNA reads as TGTGCCAGCAGTGCTTCCTGGGGGAGCGGGGGGGCCACTGAGCAGTTCTTC. This translates into CASSASWGSGGATEQFF. The chain carries TRBV6-4 and TRBJ2-1, with 10 positions matching TRBD2. Germline trimming cut 4 bases from V and 9 bases from J; bases unmatched to any gene: 15. The germline V gene has CDR1 MRHNA and CDR2 SNTAGT. The CDR3 length is 17 residues.

The rearrangement links TRBV7-9 to TRBJ2-1; 10 bases are shared with TRBD2. Looked up from germline, CDR1 is SEHNR and CDR2 is FQNEAQ (reference sequence). CDR3 length equals 14 residues. With 6 bases clipped from V and 5 bases from J, the junction kept 4 bases outside the gene matches. CDR3 in DNA: TGTGCCAGCAGGAAGCGGGGGGGAGACAATGAGCAGTTCTTC. Protein product: CASRKRGGDNEQFF. Based on the CDR3 plus reference TRBV7-9 and TRBJ2-1, the full variable domain is DTGVSQNPRHKITKRGQNVTFRCDPISEHNRLYWYRQTLGQGPEFLTYFQNEAQLEKSRLLSDRFSAERPKGSFSTLEIQRTEQGDSAMYLCASRKRGGDNEQFFGPGTRLTVL.

This clone was picked up one time. J is TRBJ1-4 and V is TRBV5-5; 11 bases line up with TRBD1. The CDR3 runs to 16 residues. In germline, CDR1 is SGHKS, CDR2 YYEKEE (reference sequence). With V trimmed by 0 bases and J by 4 bases, 2 bases remained unmatched. The CDR3, as DNA: TGTGCCAGCAGCTTGGTGGGGACAGGGGGTAATGAAAAACTGTTTTTT. It yields the protein CASSLVGTGGNEKLFF.

This clone was detected a few times. CDR3 in amino acids: CASSEQGYEQYF. Here the CDR3 DNA reads TGTGCCAGCAGTGAACAGGGGTACGAGCAGTACTTC. The chain recombines TRBV25-1 with TRBJ2-7; weak D call: TRBD1 (6 bases). Germline-derived CDR1 and CDR2 are MGHDK and SYGVNS. Deletions cut 2 bases from V and 4 bases from J, with 6 bases between. This CDR3 region has 12 residues.

J is TRBJ1-1 and V is TRBV9, with 8 bases lining up with TRBD1. The CDR3 consists of 15 residues. Germline lookup yields CDR1 SGDLS and CDR2 YYNGEE. J was trimmed by 3 bases and V by 3 bases; bases with no gene match: 7. This CDR3 reads CASSAQGQGDTEAFF. CDR3 sequence (DNA): TGTGCCAGCAGCGCCCAAGGACAGGGTGACACTGAAGCTTTCTTT.

This clone was picked up one time. The rearrangement uses TRBV5-1 and TRBJ1-1, with 9 bases lining up with TRBD1. CDR1 SGHRS and CDR2 YFSETQ come from the germline V gene. The CDR3 is 14 amino acids. The V and J ends lost 4 bases and 6 bases, in that order; junction bases with no gene match: 7. CDR3: CASSRLGQGAEAFF. In nucleotides, the CDR3 is TGCGCCAGCAGCCGACTGGGACAGGGCGCTGAAGCTTTCTTT.

This chain uses TRBV12-3 or TRBV12-4 with TRBJ1-2; 8 nucleotides align to TRBD1. The CDR3 is 13 amino acids. The trim removed 6 bases at V and 6 bases at J, leaving 6 bases unmatched. As DNA, the CDR3 is TGTGCCAGCAGGTTGACAGGGGTTAATGGCTACACCTTC. Translation gives CASRLTGVNGYTF.

The DNA for the CDR3 is TGTGCCAGTAGTACGGGACAGGGGTTTGGCGAGACCCAGTACTTC. Residues: CASSTGQGFGETQYF. V usage is TRBV19 and J usage is TRBJ2-5; the match to TRBD1 covers 10 bases. V was pared by 4 bases and J by 5 bases, with 7 bases of the junction left unmatched. This CDR3 is 15 amino acids long. Germline CDR1 LNHDA, CDR2 SQIVND (reference sequence). Variable domain in full (rest from reference TRBV19 and TRBJ2-5): DGGITQSPKYLFRKEGQNVTLSCEQNLNHDAMYWYRQDPGQGLRLIYYSQIVNDFQKGDIAEGYSVSREKKESFPLTVTSAQKNPTAFYLCASSTGQGFGETQYFGPGTRLLVL.

The chain employs TRBV7-9 and TRBJ1-3, with TRBD1 as a possible D gene (6 bases). Between the trimmed V and J ends, which lost 4 bases and 0 bases, there was a span of 13 bases. CDR3 size: 16 residues. Per the germline V gene, CDR1 is SEHNR and CDR2 is FQNEAQ (reference sequence). CDR3 region: CASSSQTGFSGNTIYF. The CDR3 nucleotides read TGTGCCAGCAGCTCCCAGACAGGATTCTCTGGAAACACCATATATTTT.

This sequence joins TRBV5-5 and TRBJ2-7; 8 positions agree with TRBD2. The CDR3 runs 14 residues. Germline values: CDR1 SGHKS, CDR2 YYEKEE (reference sequence). In DNA form, the CDR3 reads TGTGCGCTGAGCGGGGGTGGGGCCTCCTACGAGCAGTACTTC. This codes for CALSGGGASYEQYF. Complete variable domain (other parts from reference TRBV5-5 and TRBJ2-7): DAGVTQSPTHLIKTRGQQVTLRCSPISGHKSVSWYQQVLGQGPQFIFQYYEKEERGRGNFPDRFSARQFPNYSSELNVNALLLGDSALYLCALSGGGASYEQYFGPGTRLTVT.

The chain recombines TRBV5-1 with TRBJ2-5; a possible D gene is TRBD2 (5 bases). V was clipped by 2 bases and J by 2 bases, with 10 bases between them. This CDR3 is 14 amino acids long. CDR1 is SGHRS and CDR2 is YFSETQ in the germline V gene. The CDR3 protein is CASSLADRQETQYF. The CDR3 region has the DNA TGCGCCAGCAGCTTAGCGGACCGACAAGAGACCCAGTACTTC.

This chain uses TRBV18 with TRBJ1-3, with 7 bases identical to TRBD1. The V gene end was trimmed by 6 bases and the J gene end by 0 bases; junction bases not matched to a gene: 8. The CDR3 has 16 residues. Germline lookup yields CDR1 KGHSH and CDR2 LQKENI. CDR3 sequence reads: CASSPGQVNSGNTIYF. CDR3 sequence (DNA): TGTGCCAGCTCTCCCGGACAGGTGAACTCTGGAAACACCATATATTTT.

CDR3 nucleotides: TGTGCCATCGCAGGGCTAGGCTACGAGCAGTACTTC. Its protein is CAIAGLGYEQYF. The chain joins TRBV10-3 to TRBJ2-7, with TRBD1 as a possible D gene (5 bases). Trimming took off 8 bases at V and 3 bases at J, with 11 bases between the two ends. This CDR3 region has 12 residues. Per the germline V gene, CDR1 is ENHRY and CDR2 is SYGVKD.

The gene calls are TRBV5-1 and TRBJ2-2; TRBD1 is a possible D gene (7 bases). This CDR3 region has 16 residues. Between the trimmed V and J ends, which lost 4 bases and 4 bases, there was a span of 17 bases. The germline gives CDR1 SGHRS, CDR2 YFSETQ. CDR3 coding DNA: TGCGCCAGCAGCGATACCGTGCAGGGGGGCACCGGGGAGCTGTTTTTT. This sequence encodes CASSDTVQGGTGELFF.

V usage is TRBV29-1 and J usage is TRBJ1-2, with D hard to call. Trimming cost V 5 bases and J 4 bases, with 8 bases left between them. There are 11 residues in the CDR3. Germline V gives CDR1 SQVTM, CDR2 ANQGSEA. CDR3 bases: TGCAGCGTTCAGGTAGTCTATGGCTACACCTTC. It specifies CSVQVVYGYTF.

The genes are TRBV5-1 and TRBJ1-2; 9 positions match TRBD1. With 4 bases clipped from V and 8 bases from J, the junction kept 9 bases outside the gene matches. The germline gives CDR1 SGHRS, CDR2 YFSETQ. This CDR3 region has 14 residues. CDR3 protein: CASSPGTGSRGYTF. As DNA, the CDR3 is TGCGCCAGCAGCCCCGGGACAGGGAGTCGGGGCTACACCTTC.

This rearrangement joins TRBV5-1 to TRBJ1-4, with 7 bases fitting TRBD1. Germline lookup yields CDR1 SGHRS and CDR2 YFSETQ. The junction had 4 bases not matched to a gene; V was cut back by 5 bases and J by 3 bases. The CDR3 spans 14 residues. CDR3 loop: CASSSTGPNEKLFF. The CDR3 DNA follows: TGCGCCAGCAGTTCGACAGGGCCTAATGAAAAACTGTTTTTT.

This rearrangement joins TRBV5-1 to TRBJ2-7; 7 nucleotides match TRBD2. Germline trimming cut 1 base from V and 6 bases from J; bases unmatched to any gene: 10. The length of the CDR3 is 15 residues. Germline loops: CDR1 SGHRS, CDR2 YFSETQ. This CDR3 is CASSLSAGVLLEQYF. For the CDR3, the DNA is TGCGCCAGCAGCTTGTCGGCGGGGGTATTGCTCGAGCAGTACTTC.

The chain employs TRBV3-1 (or the pseudogene TRBV3-2) and TRBJ1-2; TRBD1 agrees at 7 bases. The CDR3 runs 15 residues. CDR1 and CDR2 (germline): LGHDT, YNNKEL (reference sequence). V gave up 4 bases and J gave up 8 bases; unmatched junction bases: 13. The CDR3 DNA follows: TGTGCCAGCAGCCCAAGACAGGGAGAGCCGGGGGGCTACACCTTC. It is translated as CASSPRQGEPGGYTF.

The V and J genes are TRBV10-3 and TRBJ1-3; maybe TRBD1 (6 bases). The CDR3 runs 14 residues. V dropped 9 bases and J dropped 6 bases, with 18 bases sitting between them. CDR1 is ENHRY and CDR2 is SYGVKD in the germline V gene. The CDR3 loop reads CAIGDTGRENTIYF. The CDR3 bases are TGTGCCATAGGGGACACCGGTAGAGAAAACACCATATATTTT.

The chain is built from TRBV24-1 and TRBJ2-5, with 12 bases aligning to TRBD1. Germline V gene lookup returns CDR1 KGHDR and CDR2 SFDVKD. The length of the CDR3 is 16 residues. V dropped 3 bases and J dropped 4; count of bases not matched to a gene: 5. CDR3 in DNA: TGTGCCACCAGTGATATCCGGGACAGGGGGCGAGAGACCCAGTACTTC. Its protein product is CATSDIRDRGRETQYF.

The V call is TRBV25-1, the J call TRBJ1-6; D perhaps matches TRBD1 (5 bases). From germline, CDR1 is MGHDK and CDR2 SYGVNS. This CDR3 has 15 residues. Trimming stripped 5 bases from V and 6 bases from J, with 14 bases between. CDR3 sequence: CASSPNSGGNSPLHF. DNA for the CDR3: TGTGCCAGCAGTCCAAATAGCGGGGGTAATTCACCCCTCCACTTT.